Shown below are 3 T cell receptor beta chains from a single sample sequenced in a study of T cell responses to AZD1222 COVID-19 vaccine (dated by TCRdb to the early 2020s). In light of the paper, this sample's time point label describes: baseline before first vaccination. The library relied on the immunoSEQ multiplex PCR assay. Entries here come from immuneACCESS through TCRdb and include only in-frame sequences with V and J called. Some clones fail to appear in such tables; in the studies checked, an unresolved V gene covers under half of the shortfall, and the cause of the remainder is unknown. For this sample there are 56,000 or so clones; roughly 85% appear just once. Less than 15% of the sample comes from the top ten. This specimen consisted of peripheral blood, obtained on day 0 of AZD1222 vaccination. These receptors all stem from an adult in good health.

In its sample, this clone was seen a few times. The chain has TRBV4-2 and TRBJ1-4; 10 positions match TRBD1. The CDR3 sequence is 16 residues long. Germline CDR1 LGHNA, CDR2 YNFKEQ. Losses at the gene ends were 3 bases for V and 6 bases for J; bases not matched to a gene: 7. The CDR3 nucleotides are TGTGCCAGCAGCCAGAAAATCGGGACAGGGGATGAAAAACTGTTTTTT. Its translation: CASSQKIGTGDEKLFF.

The chain uses TRBV6-5 and TRBJ2-7; 11 bases map to TRBD2. V was pared by 7 bases and J by 5 bases, with 4 bases of the junction left unmatched. The CDR3 covers 13 residues. Germline loops: CDR1 MNHEY, CDR2 SVGAGI. CDR3 DNA: TGTGCCAGCAAAGCACTAGCGGGGGACGAGCAGTACTTC. This codes for CASKALAGDEQYF.

This chain connects TRBV4-1 to TRBJ2-1; either TRBD1 or TRBD2 may supply D (5 bases each). The germline CDR1 and CDR2 sequences are MGHRA and YSYEKL. The CDR3 runs to 18 residues. V shed 2 bases and J shed 0 bases, with 17 bases lying between them. The CDR3 sequence is CASSQRDRGPSSYNEQFF. In DNA form, the CDR3 reads TGCGCCAGCAGCCAAAGGGACCGGGGCCCCAGCTCCTACAATGAGCAGTTCTTC.